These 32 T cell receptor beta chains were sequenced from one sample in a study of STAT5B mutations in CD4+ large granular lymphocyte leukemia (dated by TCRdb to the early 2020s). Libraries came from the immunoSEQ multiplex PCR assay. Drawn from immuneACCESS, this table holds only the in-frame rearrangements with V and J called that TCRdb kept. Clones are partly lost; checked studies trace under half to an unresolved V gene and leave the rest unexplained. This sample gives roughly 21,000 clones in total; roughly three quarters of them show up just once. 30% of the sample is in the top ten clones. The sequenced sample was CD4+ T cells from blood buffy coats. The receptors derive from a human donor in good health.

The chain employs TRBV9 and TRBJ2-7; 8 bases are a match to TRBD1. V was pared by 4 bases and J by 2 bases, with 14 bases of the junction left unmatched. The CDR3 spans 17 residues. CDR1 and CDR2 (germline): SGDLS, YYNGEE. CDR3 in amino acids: CASSPRLGQGTTYEQYF. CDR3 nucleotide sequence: TGTGCCAGCAGCCCGAGATTAGGACAGGGTACTACCTACGAGCAGTACTTC.

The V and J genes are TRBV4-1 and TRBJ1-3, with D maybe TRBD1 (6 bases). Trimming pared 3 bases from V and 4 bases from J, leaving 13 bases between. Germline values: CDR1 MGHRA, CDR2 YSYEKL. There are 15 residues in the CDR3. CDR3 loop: CASSQLQGGGNTIYF. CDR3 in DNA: TGCGCCAGCAGCCAGCTACAGGGTGGCGGAAACACCATATATTTT.

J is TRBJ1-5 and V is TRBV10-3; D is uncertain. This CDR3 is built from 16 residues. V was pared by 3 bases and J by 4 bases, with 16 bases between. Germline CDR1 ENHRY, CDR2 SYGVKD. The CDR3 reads CAISEKGLRTNQPQHF. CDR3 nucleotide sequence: TGTGCCATCAGTGAAAAAGGGCTAAGAACGAATCAGCCCCAGCATTTT.

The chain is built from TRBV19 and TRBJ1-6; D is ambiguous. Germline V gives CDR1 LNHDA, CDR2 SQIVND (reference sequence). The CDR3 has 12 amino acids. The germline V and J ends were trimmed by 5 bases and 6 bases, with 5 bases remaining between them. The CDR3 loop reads CASSRGNSPLHF. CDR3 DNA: TGTGCCAGTAGTCGGGGTAATTCACCCCTCCACTTT. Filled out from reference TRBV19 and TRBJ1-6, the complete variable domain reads DGGITQSPKYLFRKEGQNVTLSCEQNLNHDAMYWYRQDPGQGLRLIYYSQIVNDFQKGDIAEGYSVSREKKESFPLTVTSAQKNPTAFYLCASSRGNSPLHFGNGTRLTVT.

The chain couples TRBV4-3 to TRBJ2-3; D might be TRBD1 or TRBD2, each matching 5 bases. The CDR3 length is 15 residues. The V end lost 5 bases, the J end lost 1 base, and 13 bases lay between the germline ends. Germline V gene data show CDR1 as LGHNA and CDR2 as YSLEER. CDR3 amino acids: CASSERGAGTDTQYF. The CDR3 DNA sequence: TGCGCCAGCAGCGAGAGGGGCGCCGGCACAGATACGCAGTATTTT.

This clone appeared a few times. The DNA for the CDR3 is TGTGCCAGTAGTATCGGGTTGGGGACAGGGAAGGTGTGGAACACCGGGGAGCTGTTTTTT. Its translation is CASSIGLGTGKVWNTGELFF. The V call is TRBV19, the J call TRBJ2-2; 9 bases match TRBD1. The CDR3 covers 20 residues. Germline V gene lookup returns CDR1 LNHDA and CDR2 SQIVND (reference sequence). Unmatched junction bases numbered 15, after V lost 3 bases and J lost 1 base.

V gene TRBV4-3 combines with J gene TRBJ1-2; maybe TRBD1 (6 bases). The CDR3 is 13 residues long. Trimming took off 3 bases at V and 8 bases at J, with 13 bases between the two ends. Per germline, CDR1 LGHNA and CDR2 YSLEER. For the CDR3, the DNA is TGCGCCAGCAGCCACGGGGCAGGGGAGGGCTACACCTTC. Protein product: CASSHGAGEGYTF.

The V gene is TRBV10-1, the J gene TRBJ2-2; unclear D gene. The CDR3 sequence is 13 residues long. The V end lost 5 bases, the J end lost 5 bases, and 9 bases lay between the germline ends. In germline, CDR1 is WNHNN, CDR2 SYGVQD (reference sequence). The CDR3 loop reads CASSKTQTGELFF. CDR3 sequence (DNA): TGCGCCAGCAGTAAGACCCAGACCGGGGAGCTGTTTTTT.

CDR3 protein: CASKMGLDQPQHF. DNA for the CDR3: TGTGCCAGCAAGATGGGGTTGGATCAGCCCCAGCATTTT. The V gene is TRBV2, the J gene TRBJ1-5; D unclear. Germline CDR1 and CDR2: SNHLY and FYNNEI. The length of the CDR3 is 13 residues. The V gene lost 7 bases and the J gene lost 5 bases, with 12 bases spanning the gap.

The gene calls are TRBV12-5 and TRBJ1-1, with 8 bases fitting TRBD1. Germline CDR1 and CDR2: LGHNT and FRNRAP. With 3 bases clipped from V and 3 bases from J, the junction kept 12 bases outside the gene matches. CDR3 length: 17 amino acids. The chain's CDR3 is CASGFAVQGARDTEAFF. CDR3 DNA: TGTGCTAGTGGTTTCGCCGTCCAGGGGGCGCGAGACACTGAAGCTTTCTTT.

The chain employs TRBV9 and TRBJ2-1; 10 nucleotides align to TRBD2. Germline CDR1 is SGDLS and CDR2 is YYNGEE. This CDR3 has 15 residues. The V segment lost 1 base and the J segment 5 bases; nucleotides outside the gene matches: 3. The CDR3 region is CASSVSAGGNNEQFF. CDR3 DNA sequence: TGTGCCAGCAGCGTATCAGCGGGGGGGAACAATGAGCAGTTCTTC.

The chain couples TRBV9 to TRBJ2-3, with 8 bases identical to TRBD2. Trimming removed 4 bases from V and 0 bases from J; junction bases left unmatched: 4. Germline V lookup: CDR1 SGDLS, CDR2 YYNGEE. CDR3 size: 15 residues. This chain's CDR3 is CASSFGGVSTDTQYF. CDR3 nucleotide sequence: TGTGCCAGCAGCTTCGGGGGGGTTAGCACAGATACGCAGTATTTT. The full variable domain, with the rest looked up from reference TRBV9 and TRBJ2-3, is DSGVTQTPKHLITATGQRVTLRCSPRSGDLSVYWYQQSLDQGLQFLIQYYNGEERAKGNILERFSAQQFPDLHSELNLSSLELGDSALYFCASSFGGVSTDTQYFGPGTRLTVL.

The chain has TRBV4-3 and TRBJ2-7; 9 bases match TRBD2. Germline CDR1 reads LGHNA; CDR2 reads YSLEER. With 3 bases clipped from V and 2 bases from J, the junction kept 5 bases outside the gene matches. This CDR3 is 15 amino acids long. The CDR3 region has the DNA TGCGCCAGCAGCCACCGTGGCGGGGGGGCCTACGAGCAGTACTTC. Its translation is CASSHRGGGAYEQYF.

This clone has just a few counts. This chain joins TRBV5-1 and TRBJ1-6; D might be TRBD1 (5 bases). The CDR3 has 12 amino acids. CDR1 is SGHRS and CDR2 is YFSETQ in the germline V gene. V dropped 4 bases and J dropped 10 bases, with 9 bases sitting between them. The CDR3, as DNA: TGCGCCAGCAGCAACGGGGACTCACCCCTCCACTTT. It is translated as CASSNGDSPLHF.

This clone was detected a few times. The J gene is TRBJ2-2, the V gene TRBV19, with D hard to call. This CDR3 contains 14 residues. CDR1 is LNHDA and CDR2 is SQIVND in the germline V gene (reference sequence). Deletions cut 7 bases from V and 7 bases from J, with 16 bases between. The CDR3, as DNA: TGTGCCAGTATCCCTCGAACCGGCTACGGGGAGCTGTTTTTT. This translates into CASIPRTGYGELFF.

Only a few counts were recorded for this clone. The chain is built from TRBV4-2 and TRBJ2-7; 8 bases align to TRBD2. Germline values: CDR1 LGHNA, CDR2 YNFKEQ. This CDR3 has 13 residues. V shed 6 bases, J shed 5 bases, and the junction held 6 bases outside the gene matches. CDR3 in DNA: TGTGCCAGCAGTAAGCGGGGGCGCCACGAGCAGTACTTC. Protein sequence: CASSKRGRHEQYF.

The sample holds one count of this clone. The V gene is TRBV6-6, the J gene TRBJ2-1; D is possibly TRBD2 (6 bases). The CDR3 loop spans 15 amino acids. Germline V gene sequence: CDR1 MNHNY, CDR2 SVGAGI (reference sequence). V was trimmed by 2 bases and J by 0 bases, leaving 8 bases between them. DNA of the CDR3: TGTGCCAGCAGTTACGGGGGGAGCTCCTACAATGAGCAGTTCTTC. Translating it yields CASSYGGSSYNEQFF.

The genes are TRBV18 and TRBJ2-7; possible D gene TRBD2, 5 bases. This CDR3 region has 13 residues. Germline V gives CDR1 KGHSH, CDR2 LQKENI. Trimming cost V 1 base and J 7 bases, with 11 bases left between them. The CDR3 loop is CASSPQPRGEQYF. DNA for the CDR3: TGTGCCAGCTCACCACAGCCCCGAGGGGAGCAGTACTTC.

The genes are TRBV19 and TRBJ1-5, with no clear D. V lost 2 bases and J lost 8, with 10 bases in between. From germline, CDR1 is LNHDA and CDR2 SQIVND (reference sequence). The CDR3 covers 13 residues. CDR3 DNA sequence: TGTGCCAGTAGTATACCCCGACAAAAGCCCCAGCATTTT. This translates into CASSIPRQKPQHF.

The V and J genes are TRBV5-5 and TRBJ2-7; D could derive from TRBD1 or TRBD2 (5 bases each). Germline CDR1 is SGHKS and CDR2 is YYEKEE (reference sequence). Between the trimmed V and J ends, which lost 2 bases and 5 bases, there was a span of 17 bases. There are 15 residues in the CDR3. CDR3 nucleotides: TGTGCCAGCAGCTTATGGTTGCTGGGGGACCACGAGCAGTACTTC. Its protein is CASSLWLLGDHEQYF.

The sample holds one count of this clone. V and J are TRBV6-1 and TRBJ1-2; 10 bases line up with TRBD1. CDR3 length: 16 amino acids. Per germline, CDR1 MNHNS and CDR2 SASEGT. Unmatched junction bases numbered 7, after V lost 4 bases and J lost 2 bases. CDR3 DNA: TGTGCCAGCAGTGCCCTGCCGGGACAGGGGAACTATGGCTACACCTTC. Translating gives CASSALPGQGNYGYTF.

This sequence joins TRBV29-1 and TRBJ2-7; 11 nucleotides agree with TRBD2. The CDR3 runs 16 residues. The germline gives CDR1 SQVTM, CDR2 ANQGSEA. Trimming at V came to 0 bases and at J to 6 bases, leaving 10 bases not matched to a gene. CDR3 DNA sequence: TGCAGCGTTGAAGATCAGATACTAGCGGGAGTGGGCGAGCAGTACTTC. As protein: CSVEDQILAGVGEQYF.

The chain's CDR3 is CASSIRSSPNEQFF. The CDR3, as DNA: TGTGCCAGTAGTATAAGGTCCAGTCCCAATGAGCAGTTCTTC. The chain couples TRBV19 to TRBJ2-1; D gene ambiguous. V shed 2 bases and J shed 6 bases, with 11 bases lying between them. The CDR3 is made up of 14 amino acids. Germline CDR1 LNHDA, CDR2 SQIVND (reference sequence). Combining the CDR3 with reference TRBV19 and TRBJ2-1 gives the whole variable domain DGGITQSPKYLFRKEGQNVTLSCEQNLNHDAMYWYRQDPGQGLRLIYYSQIVNDFQKGDIAEGYSVSREKKESFPLTVTSAQKNPTAFYLCASSIRSSPNEQFFGPGTRLTVL.

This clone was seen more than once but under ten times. The CDR3 protein is CASSVGTANQPQHF. DNA of the CDR3: TGTGCCAGCAGCGTAGGTACCGCGAATCAGCCCCAGCATTTT. J is TRBJ1-5 and V is TRBV9; D ambiguous. Germline V gene data show CDR1 as SGDLS and CDR2 as YYNGEE. The CDR3 extends over 14 amino acids. The V and J ends lost 0 bases and 4 bases respectively, with 8 bases between them. The variable domain in full, completed from reference TRBV9 and TRBJ1-5, reads DSGVTQTPKHLITATGQRVTLRCSPRSGDLSVYWYQQSLDQGLQFLIQYYNGEERAKGNILERFSAQQFPDLHSELNLSSLELGDSALYFCASSVGTANQPQHFGDGTRLSIL.

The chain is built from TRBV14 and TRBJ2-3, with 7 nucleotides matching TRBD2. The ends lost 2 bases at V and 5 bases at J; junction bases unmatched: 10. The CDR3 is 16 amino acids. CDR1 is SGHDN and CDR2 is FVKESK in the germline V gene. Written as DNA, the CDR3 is TGTGCCAGCAGCCAATTTGCAGCGGGATCGGTAGATACGCAGTATTTT. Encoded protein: CASSQFAAGSVDTQYF.

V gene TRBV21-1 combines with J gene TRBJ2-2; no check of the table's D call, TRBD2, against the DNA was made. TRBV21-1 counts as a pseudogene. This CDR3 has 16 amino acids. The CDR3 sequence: CASSKASSADTGELFF. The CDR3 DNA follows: TGTGCCAGCAGCAAAGCGAGTAGTGCGGACACCGGGGAGCTGTTTTTT.

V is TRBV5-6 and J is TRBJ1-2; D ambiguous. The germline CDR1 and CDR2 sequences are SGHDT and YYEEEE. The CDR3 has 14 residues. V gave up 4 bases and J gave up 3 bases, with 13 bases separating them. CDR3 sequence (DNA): TGTGCCAGCAGCGCGCCAGGAGTAGACTATGGCTACACCTTC. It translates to CASSAPGVDYGYTF.

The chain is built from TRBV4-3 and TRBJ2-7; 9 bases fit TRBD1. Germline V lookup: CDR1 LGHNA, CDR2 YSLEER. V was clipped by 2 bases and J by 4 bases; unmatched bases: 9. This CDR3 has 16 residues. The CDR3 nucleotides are TGCGCCAGCAGCCAATTCGGCGGACAGGGGAGTTACGAGCAGTACTTC. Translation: CASSQFGGQGSYEQYF.

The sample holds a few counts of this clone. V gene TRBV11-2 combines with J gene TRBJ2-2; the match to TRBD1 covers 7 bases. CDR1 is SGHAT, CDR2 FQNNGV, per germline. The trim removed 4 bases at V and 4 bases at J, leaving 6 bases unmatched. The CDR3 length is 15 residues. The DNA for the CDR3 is TGTGCCAGCAGCTCAGGGACAGTTACCACCGGGGAGCTGTTTTTT. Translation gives CASSSGTVTTGELFF.

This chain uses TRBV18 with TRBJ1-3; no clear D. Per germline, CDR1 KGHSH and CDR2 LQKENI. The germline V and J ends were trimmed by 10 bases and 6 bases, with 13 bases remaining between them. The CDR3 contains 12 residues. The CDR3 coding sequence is TGTGCCACGGGCACCTCGCCAAACACCATATATTTT. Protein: CATGTSPNTIYF.

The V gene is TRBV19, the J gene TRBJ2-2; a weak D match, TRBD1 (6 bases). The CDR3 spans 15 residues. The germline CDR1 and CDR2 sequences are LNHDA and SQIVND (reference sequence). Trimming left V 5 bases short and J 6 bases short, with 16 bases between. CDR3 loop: CASSRGQGWPGELFF. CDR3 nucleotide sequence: TGTGCCAGTAGTCGAGGGCAGGGGTGGCCCGGGGAGCTGTTTTTT.

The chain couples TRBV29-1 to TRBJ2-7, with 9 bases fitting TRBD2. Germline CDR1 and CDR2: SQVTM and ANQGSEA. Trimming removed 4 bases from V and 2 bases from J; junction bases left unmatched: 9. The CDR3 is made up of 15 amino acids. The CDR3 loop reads CSVVGFASGAYEQYF. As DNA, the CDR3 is TGCAGCGTTGTTGGGTTCGCTAGCGGGGCCTACGAGCAGTACTTC.